This T cell receptor (beta chain) was observed in a study of vaccination and CD4 T cells after COVID-19. Across the whole study: Cellular stimulation was performed using overlapping spike peptides derived from SARS-CoV-2, HCoV-NL63, HCoV-OC43 and HCoV-229E.

As for treatment: roughly 11-day PBMC culture with coronavirus spike peptide pools or control peptides (ViraFEST assay). The ViraFEST method relied on peptide pools to expand antigen-specific T cells, followed by TCR sequencing. A half-volume replacement of the medium with fresh IL-2 medium was performed on days 3 and 7. Cultured CD4+ T-cell DNA underwent Oncomine TCR Beta short-read sequencing. Genomic DNA from cultured CD4+ T cells was extracted. One entry per CDR3 protein, called by TCRdb with MiXCR from the PCR reads. The table shows around 12,000 distinct CDR3 sequences, with about 75% occurring only once. J gave up 4 bases and V 7 bases, and 1 base lay outside the gene matches. Looked up from germline, CDR1 is MDHEN and CDR2 is SYDVKM. The CDR3 covers 12 residues. Of note for this clonotype: The antigen remains unidentified.

The sample consisted of CD4+ T cells from blood, cultured in vitro. This receptor was obtained from a human donor who had recovered from COVID-19. V and J are TRBV28 and TRBJ1-1; 9 bases line up with TRBD1. The DNA of the CDR3 is TGTGCCAGCACGACAGGGGGCACTGAAGCTTTCTTT. Protein: CASTTGGTEAFF. Based on the CDR3 plus reference TRBV28 and TRBJ1-1, the full variable domain is DVKVTQSSRYLVKRTGEKVFLECVQDMDHENMFWYRQDPGLGLRLIYFSYDVKMKEKGDIPEGYSVSREKKERFSLILESASTNQTSMYLCASTTGGTEAFFGQGTRLTVV.